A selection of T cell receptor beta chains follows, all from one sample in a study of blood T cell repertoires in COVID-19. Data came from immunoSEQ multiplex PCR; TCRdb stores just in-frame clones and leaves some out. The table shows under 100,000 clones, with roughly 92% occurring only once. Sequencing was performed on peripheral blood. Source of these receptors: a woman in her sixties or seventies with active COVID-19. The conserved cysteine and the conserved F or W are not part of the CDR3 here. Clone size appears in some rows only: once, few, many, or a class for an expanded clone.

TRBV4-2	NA	ASSPRGTEAF
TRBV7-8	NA	ASSLGLLSGELF
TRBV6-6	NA	ASSEDSKNIQY
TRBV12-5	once	ASGPFSQPQH
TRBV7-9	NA	ASSLEGGWETQY
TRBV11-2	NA	ASSLLQGDVNYGYT
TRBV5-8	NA	ASSGVPSGANVLT
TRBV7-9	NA	ASSLGQGSSYYGYT
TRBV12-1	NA	ASSPGLAGYWQF
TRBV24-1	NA	ATSDSLDSYGGNTIY
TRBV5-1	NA	ASSLYHSDTQY
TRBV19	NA	ASSIEEGLERF
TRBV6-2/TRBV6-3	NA	ASSSAPGTSGGSYNEQF
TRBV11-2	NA	ASTQVGGNYGYT
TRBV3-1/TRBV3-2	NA	ASSQVGLRGGGQYTQY
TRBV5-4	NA	ASSLYGTSGNEQF
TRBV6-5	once	ASSLFDRGEQY
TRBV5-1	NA	ASSPLVGGRPPYNEQF
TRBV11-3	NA	ASSLVLGAGVTDTQY
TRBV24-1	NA	ATSVDRDLNEKLF
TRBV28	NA	ASSTRQGFNEKLF
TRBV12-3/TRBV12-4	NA	ASSSGTQETQY
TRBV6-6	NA	ASSYSGGGEDTQY
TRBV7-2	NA	ASSLAPANYGYT
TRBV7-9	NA	ASSSTGYNYGYT
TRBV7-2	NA	ASSSLRGEETQY
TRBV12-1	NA	ASSLSTSGLSNTGELF
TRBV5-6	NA	ATGLAGQPYEQY